The rows below give T cell receptor beta chains drawn from one sample of a study of blood T cell repertoires in COVID-19. Profiling relied on immunoSEQ multiplex PCR, and the TCRdb table lists in-frame clones only, not all of them. The sample includes 250,000 to 300,000 clones, approximately 80% of them seen just once. Sequencing was carried out using PBMCs or T cells enriched from blood (not recorded which). These receptors all come from a man aged 40-55 years who had been exposed to COVID-19. CDR3s include the opening cysteine and the closing phenylalanine or tryptophan. A D gene is named only where the DNA matches it firmly. Size tells how often a clone was seen (once, few, many) or the class of an expanded clone, and some rows leave it out.

d_call cdr3_length j_call v_call clone_size cdr3_nt cdr3_aa
- 13 TRBJ1-6 TRBV10-3 - TGTGCCATCAGGGACAGAACAAATTCACCCCTCCACTTT CAIRDRTNSPLHF
TRBD1 17 TRBJ2-7 TRBV12-5 - TGTGCTAGTGGTCCCCTAGGCCGGGACAGGTCCATAGCGGAGCAGTACTTC CASGPLGRDRSIAEQYF
- 15 TRBJ2-1 TRBV4-2 - TGTGCCAGCAGCCAAGAGGGAGACGGTATCAATGAGCAGTTCTTC CASSQEGDGINEQFF
TRBD2 14 TRBJ2-1 TRBV30 - TGTGCCTGGAGTTCAAGCGGGAGTTGGAATGAGCAGTTCTTC CAWSSSGSWNEQFF
- 15 TRBJ2-4 TRBV13 once TGTGCCAGCAGCGGATTGGAGGGTGCCAAAAACATTCAGTACTTC CASSGLEGAKNIQYF
- 14 TRBJ2-7 TRBV6-5 - TGTGCCAGCAGCTTCGGGACAAAGACCTACGAGCAGTACTTC CASSFGTKTYEQYF
- 15 TRBJ1-5 TRBV24-1 few TGTGCCACCAGTGACACTAGGGTCCCTAATCAGCCCCAGCATTTT CATSDTRVPNQPQHF
TRBD1 17 TRBJ1-2 TRBV10-3 few TGTGCCATCAGTGAGTGGGACAGGGAGCCCCCCTTTAGGGGCTACACCTTC CAISEWDREPPFRGYTF
- 16 TRBJ2-1 TRBV27 - TGTGCCAGCAGTTTAGTTGCGCGGGTGGCCTACAATGAGCAGTTCTTC CASSLVARVAYNEQFF
- 12 TRBJ2-5 TRBV18 - TGTGCCAGCTCACCGTCAATAGAGACCCAGTACTTC CASSPSIETQYF
TRBD1 14 TRBJ1-5 TRBV7-3 once TGTGCCAGCAGCCCCCAGGGGGGCAATCAGCCCCAGCATTTT CASSPQGGNQPQHF
- 13 TRBJ2-1 TRBV3-1/TRBV3-2 - TGTGCCAGCAGCCAAGGACTAGTCAATGAGCAGTTCTTC CASSQGLVNEQFF
- 13 TRBJ2-1 TRBV2 - TGTGCCAGCAGTGAAATTGAGGTGGGTGAGCAGTTCTTC CASSEIEVGEQFF
- 14 TRBJ1-5 TRBV27 - TGTGCCAGCAGTTCGCCCCACATTAATCAGCCCCAGCATTTT CASSSPHINQPQHF
- 14 TRBJ1-5 TRBV2 - TGTGCCAGCAGTTCTCAGGGACTCGATCAGCCCCAGCATTTT CASSSQGLDQPQHF
TRBD1 14 TRBJ2-1 TRBV10-3 - TGTGCCATCAGAGGGACAGACTCCTACAATGAGCAGTTCTTC CAIRGTDSYNEQFF
- 11 TRBJ1-2 TRBV2 - TGTGCCAGCAGAGACTCCTATGGCTACACCTTC CASRDSYGYTF
TRBD2 16 TRBJ2-1 TRBV24-1 - TGTGCCACCAGTGATTTGCGGAATAGCGGGATCAATGAGCAGTTCTTC CATSDLRNSGINEQFF
- 12 TRBJ1-2 TRBV6-5 - TGTGCCAGCAGTTACACTGGTATTGGCTACACCTTC CASSYTGIGYTF
TRBD2 16 TRBJ2-7 TRBV5-1 - TGCGCCAGCGGAACTGGAAGGCTAGCGGGATCCTACGAGCAGTACTTC CASGTGRLAGSYEQYF
- 14 TRBJ1-1 TRBV5-4 - TGTGCCAGCCGCGGAGAATACGGAGAAAATGAAGCTTTCTTT CASRGEYGENEAFF
- 11 TRBJ1-2 TRBV20-1 - TGCAGTGCTGTCGACAGCCTCAGATCCACCTTC CSAVDSLRSTF
- 13 TRBJ1-5 TRBV12-3/TRBV12-4 - TGTGCCAGCAGTCCCGCAACGGATCAGCCCCAGCATTTT CASSPATDQPQHF
- 15 TRBJ2-1 TRBV7-8 - TGTGCCAGCAGCTTAGTGTTTGGATTGGAGTATGAGCAGTTCTTC CASSLVFGLEYEQFF
TRBD2 12 TRBJ2-7 TRBV9 - TGTGCCAGCAGCGGGACTAGCTACGAGCAGTACTTC CASSGTSYEQYF
TRBD2 16 TRBJ2-7 TRBV6-1 - TGTGCCAGCAGTGTTCCCCTACTAGCGGGATGGAAAGAGCAGTACTTC CASSVPLLAGWKEQYF
TRBD1 13 TRBJ1-5 TRBV2 - TGTGCCAGCACCGTCAGGGGGAATCAGCCCCAGCATTTT CASTVRGNQPQHF
- 15 TRBJ1-2 TRBV18 - TGTGCCAGCTCACCCTACAGGGAGATTTTGGATGGCTACACCTTC CASSPYREILDGYTF
- 11 TRBJ2-7 TRBV30 once TGTGCCGGGGACCTAGCCTACGAGCAGTACTTC CAGDLAYEQYF
- 17 TRBJ1-4 TRBV21-1 - TGTGCCAGCAGCCAAAGATTGGTTGAACAGGTTAATGAAAAACTGTTTTTT CASSQRLVEQVNEKLFF